This TCR beta chain was identified in a study of shared clonotypes between healthy human individuals. Each sorted subset replicate got 200 ng genomic DNA, roughly 33,000 genomes. Data came from immunoSEQ multiplex PCR; TCRdb stores just in-frame clones and leaves some out. The sample holds around 2.1 million clones; about 93% are singletons and the top ten take roughly 1.8%. The CDR3 loop spans 14 amino acids. The germline gives CDR1 SQVTM, CDR2 ANQGSEA. Selected positively for CCR7 and CD45RO-negative, naive CD8 cells excluded terminally differentiated effector memory CD45RA+ cells. The source of this sequence is a man aged 18 to 30 in good health. Some clones in this sample may be carry-over from other donors' samples. Sequencing used naive CD8+ T cells from PBMCs. The chain carries TRBV29-1 and TRBJ2-5; 12 bases line up with TRBD2. The J call may be mistaken, given a closer DNA end match to TRBJ2-7. CDR3 bases: TGCAGCGTCCAGACTAGCGGGAGATTCTACGAGCAGTACTTC. Its translation: CSVQTSGRFYEQYF.